The present T cell receptor (beta chain) was sequenced within a study of early T cells in non-severe SARS-CoV-2 infection. V dropped 6 bases and J dropped 7; count of bases not matched to a gene: 9. This CDR3 is 15 amino acids long. CDR1 and CDR2 (germline): MNHEY, SVGAGI. Tagging with unique molecular identifiers was applied to individual cDNA molecules. TCRdb recomputed calls from the 5' RACE reads with MiXCR, one row per CDR3 protein. The sample yields fewer than 85,000 distinct CDR3 sequences, roughly 10% seen once. This sequence was found in an adult who was a healthcare worker with PCR-confirmed SARS-CoV-2 infection or an uninfected control (not recorded which). The sequencing here drew on whole blood, taken at baseline. The V call is TRBV6-5, the J call TRBJ1-6; 7 bases map to TRBD1. This chain's CDR3 is CASRPTGTANSPLHF. In DNA, the CDR3 is TGTGCCAGCAGACCTACCGGGACAGCAAATTCACCCCTCCACTTT.